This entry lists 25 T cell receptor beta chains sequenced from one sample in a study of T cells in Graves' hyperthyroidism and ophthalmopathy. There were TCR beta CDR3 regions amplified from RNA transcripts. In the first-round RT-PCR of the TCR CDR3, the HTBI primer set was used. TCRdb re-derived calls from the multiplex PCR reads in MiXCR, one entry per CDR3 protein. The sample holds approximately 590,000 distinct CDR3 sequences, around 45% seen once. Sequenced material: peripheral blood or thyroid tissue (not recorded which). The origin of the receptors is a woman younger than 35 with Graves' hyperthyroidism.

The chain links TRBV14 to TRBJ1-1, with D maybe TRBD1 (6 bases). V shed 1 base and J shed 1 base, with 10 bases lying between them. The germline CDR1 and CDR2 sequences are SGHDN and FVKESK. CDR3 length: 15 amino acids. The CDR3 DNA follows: TGTGCCAGCAGCCAAGGTCCAGGGGAGAACACTGAAGCTTTCTTT. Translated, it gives CASSQGPGENTEAFF.

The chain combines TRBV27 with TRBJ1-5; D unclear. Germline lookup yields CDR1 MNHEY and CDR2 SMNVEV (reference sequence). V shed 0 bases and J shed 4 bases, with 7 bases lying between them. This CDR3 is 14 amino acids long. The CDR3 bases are TGTGCCAGCAGTTTATCTGGCCATAATCAGCCCCAGCATTTT. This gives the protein CASSLSGHNQPQHF.

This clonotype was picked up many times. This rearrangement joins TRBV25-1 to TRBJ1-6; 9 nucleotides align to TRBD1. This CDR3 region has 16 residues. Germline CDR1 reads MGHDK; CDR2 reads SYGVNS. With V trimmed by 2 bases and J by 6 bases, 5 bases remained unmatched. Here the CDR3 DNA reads TGTGCCAGCAGTGAAAGGGGACAGGGATTTAATTCACCCCTCCACTTT. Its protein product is CASSERGQGFNSPLHF.

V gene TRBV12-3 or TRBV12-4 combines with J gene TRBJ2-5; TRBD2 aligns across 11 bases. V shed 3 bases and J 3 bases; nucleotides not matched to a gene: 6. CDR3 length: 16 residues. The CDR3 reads CASSFGGLAEEETQYF. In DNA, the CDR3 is TGTGCCAGCAGTTTTGGGGGACTAGCGGAAGAAGAGACCCAGTACTTC.

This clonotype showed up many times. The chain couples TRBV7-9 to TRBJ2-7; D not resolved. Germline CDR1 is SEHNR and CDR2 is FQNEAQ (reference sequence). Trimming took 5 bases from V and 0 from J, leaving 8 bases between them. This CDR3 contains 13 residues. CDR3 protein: CASSPKGSYEQYF. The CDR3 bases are TGTGCCAGCAGCCCCAAGGGCTCCTACGAGCAGTACTTC.

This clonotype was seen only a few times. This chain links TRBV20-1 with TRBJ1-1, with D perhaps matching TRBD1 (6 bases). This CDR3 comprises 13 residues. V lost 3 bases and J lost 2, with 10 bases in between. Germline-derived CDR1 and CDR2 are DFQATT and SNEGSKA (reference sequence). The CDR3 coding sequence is TGCAGTGCTAGCGGACAGAAAAACACTGAAGCTTTCTTT. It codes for CSASGQKNTEAFF.

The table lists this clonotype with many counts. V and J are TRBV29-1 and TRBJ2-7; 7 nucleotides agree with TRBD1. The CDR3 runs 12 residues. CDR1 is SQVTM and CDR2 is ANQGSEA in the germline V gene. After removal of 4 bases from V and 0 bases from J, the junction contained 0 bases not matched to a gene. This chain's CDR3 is CSVGDSSYEQYF. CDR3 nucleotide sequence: TGCAGCGTTGGGGACAGCTCCTACGAGCAGTACTTC.

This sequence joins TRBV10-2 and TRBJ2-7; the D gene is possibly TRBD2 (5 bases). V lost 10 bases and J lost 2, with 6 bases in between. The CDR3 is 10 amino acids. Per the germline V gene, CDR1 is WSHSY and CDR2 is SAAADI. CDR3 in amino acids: CATGTYEQYF. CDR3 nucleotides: TGCGCCACGGGGACCTACGAGCAGTACTTC.

The DNA for the CDR3 is TGTGCCAGCAGTCGGGACAGCCGATACTATGGCTACACCTTC. Its translation is CASSRDSRYYGYTF. The chain carries TRBV2 and TRBJ1-2, with 7 bases lining up with TRBD1. Losses at the gene ends were 5 bases for V and 3 bases for J; bases not matched to a gene: 6. This CDR3 region has 14 residues. CDR1 is SNHLY, CDR2 FYNNEI, per germline.

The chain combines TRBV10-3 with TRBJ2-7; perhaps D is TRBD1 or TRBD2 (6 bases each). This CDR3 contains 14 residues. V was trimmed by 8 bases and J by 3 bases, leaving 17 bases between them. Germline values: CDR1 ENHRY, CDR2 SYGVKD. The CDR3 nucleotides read TGTGCCATCCAAACCCGACTAGGGGGCTACGAGCAGTACTTC. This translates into CAIQTRLGGYEQYF.

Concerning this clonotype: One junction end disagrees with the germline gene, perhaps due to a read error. The CDR3 sequence is CASSLAGQTNQPQHF. CDR3 sequence (DNA): TGCGCCAGCAGCTTGGCAGGGCAGACGAATCAGCCCCAGCATTTT. The chain uses TRBV7-2 and TRBJ1-5; TRBD1 is a possible D gene (5 bases). The CDR3 runs 15 residues. Germline CDR1 and CDR2: SGHTA and FQGNSA.

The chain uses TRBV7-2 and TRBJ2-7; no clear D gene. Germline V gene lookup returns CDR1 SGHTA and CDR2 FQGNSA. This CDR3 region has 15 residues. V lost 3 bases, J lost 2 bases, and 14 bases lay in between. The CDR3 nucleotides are TGTGCCAGCAGCTTCGCCGCCGTCGGACCCTACGAGCAGTACTTC. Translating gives CASSFAAVGPYEQYF.

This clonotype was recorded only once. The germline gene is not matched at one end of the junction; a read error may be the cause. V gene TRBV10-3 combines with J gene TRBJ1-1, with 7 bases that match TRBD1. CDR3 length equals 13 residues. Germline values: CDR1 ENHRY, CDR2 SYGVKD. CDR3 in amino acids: CASSTTGWTEAFF. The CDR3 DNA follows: TGTGCCAGCAGTACGACAGGGTGGACTGAAGCTTTCTTT.

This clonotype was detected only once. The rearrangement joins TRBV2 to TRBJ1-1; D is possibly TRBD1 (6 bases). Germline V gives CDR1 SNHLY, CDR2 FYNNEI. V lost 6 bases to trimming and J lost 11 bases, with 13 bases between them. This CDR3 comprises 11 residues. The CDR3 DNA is TGTGCCAGCAGGGAGGGCGACAGGGCTTTCTTT. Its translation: CASREGDRAFF. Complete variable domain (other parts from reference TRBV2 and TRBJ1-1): EPEVTQTPSHQVTQMGQEVILRCVPISNHLYFYWYRQILGQKVEFLVSFYNNEISEKSEIFDDQFSVERPDGSNFTLKIRSTKLEDSAMYFCASREGDRAFFGQGTRLTVV.

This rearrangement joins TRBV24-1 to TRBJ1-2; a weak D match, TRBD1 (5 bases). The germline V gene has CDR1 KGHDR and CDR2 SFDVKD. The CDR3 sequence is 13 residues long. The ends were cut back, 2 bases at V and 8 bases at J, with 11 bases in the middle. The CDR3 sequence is CATSDSGVGGYTF. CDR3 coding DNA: TGTGCCACCAGTGATTCGGGGGTTGGGGGCTACACCTTC.

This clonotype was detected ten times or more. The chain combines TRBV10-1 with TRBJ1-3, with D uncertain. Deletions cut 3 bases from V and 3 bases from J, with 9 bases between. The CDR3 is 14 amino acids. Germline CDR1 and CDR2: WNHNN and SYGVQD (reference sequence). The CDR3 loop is CASSDGGIGNTIYF. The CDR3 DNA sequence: TGCGCCAGCAGTGATGGAGGGATTGGAAACACCATATATTTT.

The CDR3 protein is CATSRDRGVTEAFF. DNA for the CDR3: TGTGCCACCAGCAGAGACAGGGGGGTTACTGAAGCTTTCTTT. This rearrangement joins TRBV15 to TRBJ1-1, with 7 bases that match TRBD1. The CDR3 spans 14 residues. J gave up 5 bases and V 0 bases, and 3 bases lay outside the gene matches. Germline loops: CDR1 LNHNV, CDR2 YYDKDF (reference sequence).

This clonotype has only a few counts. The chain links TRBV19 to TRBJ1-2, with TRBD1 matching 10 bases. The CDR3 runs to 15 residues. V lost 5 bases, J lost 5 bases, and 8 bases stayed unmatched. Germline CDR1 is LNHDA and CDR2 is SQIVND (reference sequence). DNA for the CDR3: TGTGCCAGTAGTTCGGGGGGGACAGGGGTGTATGGCTACACCTTC. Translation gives CASSSGGTGVYGYTF.

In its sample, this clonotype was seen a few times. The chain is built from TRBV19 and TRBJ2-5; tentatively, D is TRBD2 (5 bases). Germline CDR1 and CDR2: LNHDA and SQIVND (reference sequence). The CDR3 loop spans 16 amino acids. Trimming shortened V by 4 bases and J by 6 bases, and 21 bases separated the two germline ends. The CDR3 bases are TGTGCCAGTAGTACCCTGGACTCAGGAGGCGTCCAGACCCAGTACTTC. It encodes CASSTLDSGGVQTQYF.

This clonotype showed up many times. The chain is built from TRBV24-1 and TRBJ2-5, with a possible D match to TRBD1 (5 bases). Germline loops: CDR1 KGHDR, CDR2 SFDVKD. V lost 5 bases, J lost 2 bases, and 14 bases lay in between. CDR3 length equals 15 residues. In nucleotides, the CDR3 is TGTGCCACCAGTGTCGGCAGGGTGGCGCAAGAGACCCAGTACTTC. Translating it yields CATSVGRVAQETQYF.

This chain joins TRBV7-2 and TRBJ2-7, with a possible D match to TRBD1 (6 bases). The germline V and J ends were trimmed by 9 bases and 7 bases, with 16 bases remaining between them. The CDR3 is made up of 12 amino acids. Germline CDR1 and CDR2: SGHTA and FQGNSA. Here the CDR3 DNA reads TGTGCCAGTAGCCTAATGAGGGGGGAGCAGTACTTC. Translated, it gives CASSLMRGEQYF.

Here the CDR3 DNA reads TGCGCCAGCAGCGAGACAGGGCGTGGGGAGACCCAGTACTTC. Translating it yields CASSETGRGETQYF. This chain uses TRBV5-1 with TRBJ2-5, with TRBD1 matching 7 bases. Germline CDR1 reads SGHRS; CDR2 reads YFSETQ. The CDR3 is 14 amino acids. The ends lost 4 bases at V and 5 bases at J; junction bases unmatched: 8.

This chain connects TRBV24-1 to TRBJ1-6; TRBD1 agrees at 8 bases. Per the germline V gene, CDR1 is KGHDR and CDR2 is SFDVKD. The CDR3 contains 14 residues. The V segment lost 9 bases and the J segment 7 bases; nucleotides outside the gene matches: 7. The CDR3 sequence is CATPPRTGNSPLHF. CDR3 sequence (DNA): TGTGCCACCCCTCCTAGGACAGGGAATTCACCCCTCCACTTT.

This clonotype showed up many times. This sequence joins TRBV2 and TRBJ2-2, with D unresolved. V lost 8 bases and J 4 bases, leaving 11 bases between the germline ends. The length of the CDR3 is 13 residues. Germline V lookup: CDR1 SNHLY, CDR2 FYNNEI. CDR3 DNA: TGTGCCAGCGCCGCAATGGGCACCGGGGAGCTGTTTTTT. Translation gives CASAAMGTGELFF.

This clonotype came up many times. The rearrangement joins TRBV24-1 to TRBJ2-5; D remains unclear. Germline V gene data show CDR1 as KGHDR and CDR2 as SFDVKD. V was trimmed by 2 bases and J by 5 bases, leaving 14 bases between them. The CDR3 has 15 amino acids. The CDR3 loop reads CATSDSTRLEETQYF. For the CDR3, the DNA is TGTGCCACCAGTGATTCTACGCGACTTGAGGAGACCCAGTACTTC.